This T cell receptor beta chain is from a study of T cells after yellow fever vaccination. Study results and limitations: The study re-detected most primary-vaccination clones after the booster (under 97% CD4, approximately 88% CD8). Just a small share of clonotypes turned up in the CD4 compartment as well as the CD8 compartment.

Only a few counts were recorded for this clonotype. Its matching antigen is unknown. The V segment lost 1 base and the J segment 4 bases; nucleotides outside the gene matches: 9. There are 17 residues in the CDR3. Germline CDR1 reads SEHNR; CDR2 reads FQNEAQ (reference sequence). The TCR cDNA carried a universal primer site and UMIs from 5'RACE template switching. TCRdb analysed the 5' RACE reads with MiXCR anew, one entry per CDR3 protein. The table includes 320,000 or so distinct CDR3 sequences, approximately 8% detected once. This receptor was obtained from a man younger than 30 who received the YFV17D yellow fever vaccine. The genes are TRBV7-9 and TRBJ2-3, with TRBD2 identical over 9 bases. The sequencing used PBMCs, collected more than 40 days after the first yellow fever vaccination. The CDR3 nucleotides read TGTGCCAGCAGCTTAGTGGCTAGCGGGGACGCATCAGATACGCAGTATTTT. Translated, it gives CASSLVASGDASDTQYF.